This T cell receptor beta chain is from a study of cytomegalovirus exposure and HLA in healthy donors. General study results and limits: In an earlier analysis, productive rearrangement rates for most beta V segments clustered near 87% or 30%. Presence/absence analyses treated sequencing depth as roughly uniform across donors.

This clone has a handful of counts. What it binds is not known. In the PCR, 60 Vbeta and 13 Jbeta primers were used. The data were produced by immunoSEQ multiplex PCR, yet TCRdb's version contains in-frame clones alone and is incomplete. The sample holds 85,000 to 130,000 clones; 60% to 80% are singletons and the top ten take about 2.5%. The CDR3 runs to 16 residues. CDR1 SGHKS and CDR2 YYEKEE come from the germline V gene (reference sequence). Trimming stripped 3 bases from V and 3 bases from J, with 18 bases between. It was healthy bone marrow donors who served as donors. The receptor comes from a man aged 35 to 55 in good health and CMV-seronegative. This chain links TRBV5-5 with TRBJ1-1, with D perhaps TRBD1 (5 bases). Sequencing input: PBMCs. The CDR3 here is CASSYPGKQQYTEAFF. CDR3 DNA sequence: TGTGCCAGCAGCTACCCAGGGAAGCAGCAGTACACTGAAGCTTTCTTT.